The rows below give T cell receptor beta chains drawn from one sample of a study of response to subunit inactivated influenza vaccine. One entry per CDR3 protein results from TCRdb running MiXCR on the RT-PCR reads. Of some 550,000 distinct CDR3 sequences detected, roughly a quarter appear once; the ten largest clones hold approximately 3%. In addition, the sample was reused for a study of T cells expressing NK-cell markers.

Specimen: CD4+ T cells sorted from PBMCs, collected 11 to 12 days after vaccination. The receptor set was obtained from a man aged 50 to 60 who received an inactivated influenza vaccine. Each CDR3 is given with its conserved first and last residue. The D gene is left open where the match is weak. Clone size is not always given. Where it is, it says once, few, many or a class for expanded clones.

d_call j_call clone_size cdr3_length v_call cdr3_aa cdr3_nt
. TRBJ2-3 once 15 TRBV7-3 CASSRSGVGADTQYF TGTGCCAGCAGCCGATCAGGGGTTGGGGCAGATACGCAGTATTTT
TRBD1 TRBJ1-2 . 14 TRBV12-3/TRBV12-4 CASSLGTGGSPVAF TGTGCCAGCAGTTTAGGGACAGGGGGCTCTCCCGTCGCCTTC
. TRBJ2-7 few 11 TRBV12-5 CASGFGNEQYF TGTGCTAGTGGTTTTGGAAACGAGCAGTACTTC
. TRBJ2-7 few 15 TRBV10-3 CAISPSGTFSYEQYF TGTGCCATCAGTCCGTCCGGGACATTCTCCTACGAGCAGTACTTC
TRBD1 TRBJ1-2 once 13 TRBV12-3/TRBV12-4 CATLRDRGYGYTF TGTGCCACTCTTCGGGACAGGGGCTATGGCTACACCTTC
. TRBJ2-5 . 12 TRBV3-1 CASSQVSLTQYF TGTGCCAGCAGCCAAGTGTCCCTGACCCAGTACTTC
TRBD2 TRBJ2-7 few 14 TRBV2 CASSDGLGSYEQYF TGTGCCAGCAGTGACGGACTAGGCTCCTACGAGCAGTACTTC
. TRBJ1-4 . 14 TRBV3-1 CASSHRQVNEKLFF TGTGCCAGCAGCCACCGACAGGTTAATGAAAAACTGTTTTTT
. TRBJ1-2 . 13 TRBV5-1 CASSLAVTYGYTF TGCGCCAGCAGCTTGGCGGTGACCTATGGCTACACCTTC
TRBD2 TRBJ2-2 . 15 TRBV20-1 CSASRLAGGTGELFF TGCAGTGCTAGCCGACTAGCGGGGGGAACCGGGGAGCTGTTTTTT
. TRBJ2-1 . 13 TRBV2 CASSENGDNEQFF TGTGCCAGCAGTGAAAACGGAGACAATGAGCAGTTCTTC
. TRBJ2-2 . 13 TRBV6-2/TRBV6-3 CASRQSPGGELFF TGTGCCAGCAGACAGTCCCCAGGCGGGGAGCTGTTTTTT
. TRBJ1-1 . 13 TRBV10-3 CAISARTATEAFF TGTGCCATCAGTGCTAGGACAGCTACTGAAGCTTTCTTT
TRBD1 TRBJ1-3 . 16 TRBV11-2 CASSTSRGVAGNTIYF TGTGCCAGCAGCACCTCCAGGGGGGTTGCGGGAAACACCATATATTTT